One T cell receptor beta chain is described in this entry. Libraries were prepared by immunoSEQ multiplex PCR; TCRdb keeps only in-frame clonotypes and omits some of them. This sample carries hundreds of thousands of clones, approximately 88% of them seen once, and the ten largest clones take roughly 0.0097%. The entry originates in a study of shared T cell receptors in the human thymus. Germline assignment: CDR1 MNHNS and CDR2 SASEGT. Trimming removed 4 bases from V and 0 bases from J, with 19 bases in between. This CDR3 is 18 amino acids long. These sequences were also reported in another study, on human thymus T cells. That report adds: Resections removed during corrective heart surgery provided the thymus tissue used. Thymic and blood repertoires showed apparently biased V and J gene usage.

Source material: thymocytes. The origin of this receptor is a boy under three years old with a congenital heart defect. The V call is TRBV6-1, the J call TRBJ1-5; D is unresolved. CDR3 sequence reads: CASSGGVTSIISNQPQHF. CDR3 DNA: TGTGCCAGCAGTGGTGGGGTTACTAGTATTATTAGCAATCAGCCCCAGCATTTT.